Each of the 21 T cell receptor beta chains below was sequenced from the same sample in a study of T cells in Graves' hyperthyroidism and ophthalmopathy. The CDR3 regions of TCR beta were amplified from RNA transcripts. Carried out on the TCR CDR3, a first-round RT-PCR used the HTBI primer set. TCRdb used MiXCR to reprocess the multiplex PCR reads, holding one entry per CDR3 protein. Here the sample spans hundreds of thousands of distinct CDR3 sequences, 24% being singletons. Input material: blood. The receptor source for this set is a woman under 40 with Graves' ophthalmopathy.

Concerning this clonotype itself: A read error is possible here, since a much larger clone lies one base away. The chain links TRBV2 to TRBJ1-2; D is perhaps TRBD1 (5 bases). This CDR3 spans 13 amino acids. Germline V gene lookup returns CDR1 SNHLY and CDR2 FYNNEI. The CDR3 DNA sequence: TGTGCCAGCCGTGAGAATCAAGGGGTTGGCTACACCTTC. It translates to CASRENQGVGYTF.

In this sample, this clonotype turned up many times. The CDR3 sequence: CASSYTGAEQYF. The CDR3 nucleotides read TGTGCCAGCAGTTACACAGGGGCCGAGCAGTACTTC. The chain carries TRBV6-5 and TRBJ2-7; TRBD1 matches at 7 bases. Germline V gives CDR1 MNHEY, CDR2 SVGAGI. Germline trimming cut 2 bases from V and 6 bases from J; bases unmatched to any gene: 1. The CDR3 sequence is 12 residues long.

This clonotype appeared a single time. V and J are TRBV20-1 and TRBJ2-7; possible D gene TRBD1, 5 bases. This CDR3 contains 12 residues. Trimming cost V 6 bases and J 10 bases, with 19 bases left between them. Germline assignment: CDR1 DFQATT and CDR2 SNEGSKA (reference sequence). CDR3 residues: CSAGPQEPDQYF. The CDR3 DNA follows: TGCAGTGCCGGGCCACAGGAACCCGACCAGTACTTC.

This clonotype came up many times. The CDR3 DNA reads TGTGCCAGCAGTACGGGGGAGAGTATGTGGTCCCACAGCTCCTACGAGCAGTACTTC. It codes for CASSTGESMWSHSSYEQYF. The V gene is TRBV6-4, the J gene TRBJ2-7; maybe TRBD2 (6 bases). This CDR3 region has 19 residues. The V gene's germline CDR1 is MRHNA and CDR2 SNTAGT. V was trimmed by 5 bases and J by 0 bases, leaving 26 bases between them.

This clonotype was seen many times. This chain connects TRBV5-1 to TRBJ2-2; no reliable D call. Germline V lookup: CDR1 SGHRS, CDR2 YFSETQ. This CDR3 spans 16 amino acids. Trimming cost V 4 bases and J 5 bases, with 18 bases left between them. The CDR3 reads CASSPGVLKGTGELFF. In DNA, the CDR3 is TGCGCCAGCAGCCCTGGGGTCTTAAAAGGGACCGGGGAGCTGTTTTTT. Complete variable domain (other parts from reference TRBV5-1 and TRBJ2-2): KAGVTQTPRYLIKTRGQQVTLSCSPISGHRSVSWYQQTPGQGLQFLFEYFSETQRNKGNFPGRFSGRQFSNSRSEMNVSTLELGDSALYLCASSPGVLKGTGELFFGEGSRLTVL.

This clonotype was recorded at least ten times. This chain joins TRBV29-1 and TRBJ2-7; TRBD1 matches at 7 bases. The V segment lost 6 bases and the J segment 3 bases; nucleotides outside the gene matches: 5. Germline V gives CDR1 SQVTM, CDR2 ANQGSEA. The CDR3 has 12 amino acids. The CDR3 loop is CSVQGQLYEQYF. DNA for the CDR3: TGCAGCGTGCAGGGACAGCTCTACGAGCAGTACTTC.

This clonotype was seen many times. The chain is built from TRBV20-1 and TRBJ1-1; TRBD1 agrees at 8 bases. J gave up 3 bases and V 0 bases, and 3 bases lay outside the gene matches. This CDR3 spans 14 amino acids. The V gene's germline CDR1 is DFQATT and CDR2 SNEGSKA (reference sequence). In DNA form, the CDR3 reads TGCAGTGCTAGAGATGACAGGGGCGACACTGAAGCTTTCTTT. It codes for CSARDDRGDTEAFF.

This clonotype showed up many times. The chain joins TRBV12-3 or TRBV12-4 to TRBJ1-2; 7 bases fit TRBD1. The CDR3 is 14 residues long. V trimming: 5 bases; J trimming: 6 bases; junction bases outside the gene matches: 9. CDR3 amino acids: CASSRLLQGDGYTF. The CDR3 DNA follows: TGTGCCAGCAGTCGTCTTCTTCAGGGGGATGGCTACACCTTC.

The genes are TRBV28 and TRBJ1-2; weak D call: TRBD1 (6 bases). Between the trimmed V and J ends, which lost 2 bases and 3 bases, there was a span of 10 bases. CDR1 MDHEN and CDR2 SYDVKM come from the germline V gene. CDR3 length equals 14 residues. In DNA, the CDR3 is TGTGCCAGCAGTTTACAGGGGCTGGACTATGGCTACACCTTC. It yields the protein CASSLQGLDYGYTF.

CDR3 in amino acids: CASSDRTGRSDGYTF. In DNA form, the CDR3 reads TGTGCCAGCAGTGACCGGACAGGGAGGTCCGATGGCTACACCTTC. The chain is built from TRBV2 and TRBJ1-2, with TRBD1 matching over 8 bases. V lost 3 bases, J lost 6 bases, and 9 bases stayed unmatched. The germline V gene has CDR1 SNHLY and CDR2 FYNNEI. The CDR3 sequence is 15 residues long. Full variable domain (remainder filled in from reference TRBV2 and TRBJ1-2): EPEVTQTPSHQVTQMGQEVILRCVPISNHLYFYWYRQILGQKVEFLVSFYNNEISEKSEIFDDQFSVERPDGSNFTLKIRSTKLEDSAMYFCASSDRTGRSDGYTFGSGTRLTVV.

This chain connects TRBV5-1 to TRBJ2-7; either TRBD1 or TRBD2 may supply D (5 bases each). Trimming pared 0 bases from V and 0 bases from J, leaving 13 bases between. The V gene's germline CDR1 is SGHRS and CDR2 YFSETQ. The CDR3 has 16 amino acids. CDR3 loop: CASSLGQGGFSYEQYF. CDR3 bases: TGCGCCAGCAGCTTGGGGCAGGGCGGGTTCTCCTACGAGCAGTACTTC. The full variable domain, with the rest looked up from reference TRBV5-1 and TRBJ2-7, is KAGVTQTPRYLIKTRGQQVTLSCSPISGHRSVSWYQQTPGQGLQFLFEYFSETQRNKGNFPGRFSGRQFSNSRSEMNVSTLELGDSALYLCASSLGQGGFSYEQYFGPGTRLTVT.

This chain links TRBV6-5 with TRBJ1-1; tentative D call: TRBD1 (5 bases). Trimming left V 2 bases short and J 4 bases short, with 14 bases between. Germline CDR1 and CDR2: MNHEY and SVGAGI. The CDR3 length is 15 residues. The CDR3 bases are TGTGCCAGCAGTTACAGTAGGGGCGCTGGCACTGAAGCTTTCTTT. Residues: CASSYSRGAGTEAFF.

This clonotype was seen repeatedly, ten times or more. The V call is TRBV5-4, the J call TRBJ2-5; TRBD1 matches at 9 bases. Germline V gives CDR1 SGHNT, CDR2 YYREEE (reference sequence). V lost 0 bases and J lost 2; bases outside the gene matches: 5. The CDR3 loop spans 16 amino acids. CDR3: CASSLVGQGYQETQYF. The DNA of the CDR3 is TGTGCCAGCAGCTTGGTTGGACAGGGGTATCAAGAGACCCAGTACTTC.

This sequence joins TRBV19 and TRBJ1-1; possible D gene TRBD1, 5 bases. The CDR3 extends over 14 amino acids. Germline CDR1 reads LNHDA; CDR2 reads SQIVND (reference sequence). V dropped 8 bases and J dropped 4 bases, with 17 bases sitting between them. CDR3 DNA: TGTGCCAGTGAACCGGGGCCAGAGGGCACTGAAGCTTTCTTT. This translates into CASEPGPEGTEAFF.

This clonotype has just a few counts. The chain recombines TRBV27 with TRBJ1-2; perhaps TRBD1 as D (5 bases). There are 14 residues in the CDR3. Trimming cost V 7 bases and J 2 bases, with 14 bases left between them. Per the germline V gene, CDR1 is MNHEY and CDR2 is SMNVEV (reference sequence). CDR3 coding DNA: TGTGCCAGCACCAAGACAGCAGCGAACTATGGCTACACCTTC. It translates to CASTKTAANYGYTF.

This clonotype was recorded at least ten times. The chain joins TRBV2 to TRBJ1-1; TRBD1 might be the D (5 bases). Germline V gene data show CDR1 as SNHLY and CDR2 as FYNNEI. The CDR3 totals 15 residues. V was trimmed by 0 bases and J by 0 bases, leaving 8 bases between them. Here the CDR3 reads CASSEAGVMNTEAFF. CDR3 nucleotide sequence: TGTGCCAGCAGTGAAGCGGGGGTAATGAACACTGAAGCTTTCTTT.

Comments on this clonotype: This may come from a read error, since a much larger clone is one base off. The rearrangement links TRBV10-3 to TRBJ2-7; D is unresolved. Trimming took 4 bases from V and 3 from J, leaving 10 bases between them. The CDR3 covers 13 residues. Germline V gene lookup returns CDR1 ENHRY and CDR2 SYGVKD. CDR3 nucleotides: TGTGCCATCAGTGTTGGCAGCCTCTACGAGCAGTACGTC. This sequence encodes CAISVGSLYEQYV.

This rearrangement joins TRBV24-1 to TRBJ1-2; D gene uncertain. This CDR3 spans 13 amino acids. Trimming took off 5 bases at V and 6 bases at J, with 12 bases between the two ends. Germline V gives CDR1 KGHDR, CDR2 SFDVKD. The CDR3 region has the DNA TGTGCCACCAGTGGCAGGAATAGTGATGGCTACACCTTC. It encodes CATSGRNSDGYTF.

The CDR3 sequence: CASSKGLAGGMETQYF. As DNA, the CDR3 is TGTGCCAGCAGTAAGGGACTAGCGGGAGGCATGGAGACCCAGTACTTC. This chain links TRBV6-1 with TRBJ2-5; TRBD2 matches 15 bases. This CDR3 spans 16 amino acids. Germline CDR1 reads MNHNS; CDR2 reads SASEGT. With V trimmed by 5 bases and J by 5 bases, 6 bases remained unmatched.

This clonotype came up a few times. V usage is TRBV2 and J usage is TRBJ2-1, with 9 bases matching TRBD1. V shed 7 bases, J shed 5 bases, and the junction held 6 bases outside the gene matches. The CDR3 runs to 14 residues. CDR1 is SNHLY, CDR2 FYNNEI, per germline. CDR3 region: CASNPRTGDNEQFF. The CDR3 DNA reads TGTGCCAGCAACCCGAGGACAGGGGACAATGAGCAGTTCTTC.

The J gene is TRBJ2-4, the V gene TRBV30; TRBD2 matches at 7 bases. Germline CDR1 is GTSNPN and CDR2 is SVGIG (reference sequence). J gave up 7 bases and V 0 bases, and 9 bases lay outside the gene matches. This CDR3 spans 15 amino acids. CDR3 DNA: TGTGCCTGGAGTGTGGGCGGGGGAACCCCTAACATTCAGTACTTC. This translates into CAWSVGGGTPNIQYF.